This TCR beta chain comes out of a study of cytomegalovirus exposure and HLA in healthy donors. Method: immunoSEQ multiplex PCR; TCRdb's copy keeps in-frame clones and lacks some. Of about 150,000 clones listed, around nine tenths are singletons. V gave up 6 bases and J gave up 3 bases, with 7 bases separating them. CDR1 and CDR2 from the germline V gene are ENHRY and SYGVKD. The CDR3 extends over 12 amino acids. The receptor comes from a man aged 18 to 29 in good health and CMV-seronegative. The rearrangement joins TRBV10-3 to TRBJ2-3; D is uncertain. The sample taken for sequencing was PBMCs. CDR3 DNA: TGTGCCATCAGAGACAAAACAGATACGCAGTATTTT. This encodes CAIRDKTDTQYF.